The source of this T cell receptor beta chain is a study of cytomegalovirus exposure and HLA in healthy donors. The study, taken as a whole, reports: In a later analysis, parvovirus B19, influenza, CMV and Epstein-Barr virus appeared linked to several top co-occurrence clusters. Judged likely to be a sequencing artifact was a cluster of highly shared sequence variants. In vitro experiments confirmed that three CMV-associated chains were specific for CMV antigens.

Germline V gives CDR1 MNHEY, CDR2 SVGAGI. This CDR3 spans 15 amino acids. Trimming at V came to 0 bases and at J to 3 bases, leaving 3 bases not matched to a gene. Concerning this clone: The antigen is undetermined.

The PCR contained 60 Vbeta and 13 Jbeta primers. Repertoires were generated with immunoSEQ multiplex PCR, while TCRdb's copy carries only in-frame clones and drops some. The table lists roughly 220,000 clones, around four fifths of them singletons, with around 1.7% in the top ten. The gene calls are TRBV6-5 and TRBJ2-7; the match to TRBD1 covers 9 bases. This sequence was found in a man in his fifties in good health and CMV-seronegative. The sample comprised PBMCs. The CDR3 is CASSYSTGGGYEQYF. CDR3 nucleotides: TGTGCCAGCAGTTACTCGACAGGGGGTGGCTACGAGCAGTACTTC.